This T cell receptor (beta chain) comes out of a study of T cells after yellow fever vaccination (dated by TCRdb to between 2018 and 2021). Concerning the study at large: The SMART-Seq v4 Ultra Low Input RNA kit was used to prepare libraries from fractions with low cell numbers. Blood samples were taken at several timepoints before and after primary and secondary immunization, and bulk PBMC replicates and cell subsets were isolated. To follow T-cell clones before and after both primary and booster YFV17D yellow fever vaccination, bulk TCR alpha and beta repertoires underwent longitudinal sequencing. The cohort comprised two healthy male donors, one aged 18 to 30 and one aged 30 to 40 years. Broad study findings and their caveats: After the booster, most clones that had expanded after primary vaccination were detected again (almost 97% of CD4 and more than 85% of CD8), suggesting broad maintenance of memory. Computational filtering was needed because FACS-sorted repertoires could contain abundant contaminating clonotypes from the bulk population. A small fraction of clonotypes showed up in both the CD4 and CD8 compartments, probably as a result of convergent recombination. Because the study included only a couple of donors, the extent to which the findings can be generalized is limited. Compared with the primary T-cell response, the secondary T-cell response was faster but weaker, reaching its peak on day 5 rather than on day 15.

The intended sense of this specimen's treatment or condition label: live attenuated yellow fever vaccine strain. At each blood-draw timepoint, two biological replicates of bulk PBMCs were obtained. A standard Ficoll-Paque protocol was used to isolate PBMCs from peripheral blood. TriZol was used to extract RNA from bulk PBMCs, CD4 and CD8 fractions, and dextramer-positive and dextramer-negative fractions. TCR cDNA was synthesized by 5'RACE template switching, which introduced a universal primer site and unique molecular identifiers. cDNA synthesis was primed from both the TCR alpha and TCR beta constant segments. Library amplification used two PCR steps, and the second PCR step added sample barcodes and sequencing adapters. Libraries were sequenced on Illumina HiSeq 2500 (2x100 bp) or NovaSeq (2x150 bp). As for the authors' bioinformatics: MIGEC handled demultiplexing of reads and collapsing into UMI consensus sequences, while MiXCR performed V(D)J alignment. Vaccine-responding clonotypes were identified with edgeR using replicate PBMC samples, with FDR below 0.01 and a log2 fold change above 5 up to day 15 being required. CD4 or CD8 identity was assigned to each bulk clonotype according to whether the clonotype was present at higher abundance in the sequenced CD4 repertoire or the sequenced CD8 repertoire. The public reads were quality trimmed at Q25 with fastp and then assembled into clones with MiXCR by TCRdb, keeping productive beta chains. Each entry is one CDR3 protein sequence, shown with its most common DNA and genes. What appears here as the V and J calls and clone size reflects TCRdb's work, not the paper's. Here the sample has some 500,000 distinct CDR3 sequences; around an eighth occur a single time. Together, the top ten hold roughly an eighth of the sample.

This clonotype was seen many times. Which antigen it targets is not known. Base quality data are lacking; no much larger clone is found one base away. This TCR was sampled from a man aged 30 to 45 who received the YFV17D yellow fever vaccine. Sequenced here: PBMCs, sampled on the day of the yellow fever booster vaccination.

In nucleotides, the sequence is TGTGCCAGCAGCTTGGTAGCGGGAGGGCCGGGGACCCAGTACTTC. Protein translation: CASSLVAGGPGTQYF. Rearrangement joined TRBV7-2 to TRBJ2-5, with 11 bases matching TRBD2. CDR1 and CDR2, per the germline V gene, are SGHTA and FQGNSA. The CDR3 starts with the cysteine, ends with the phenylalanine, and has 15 residues. Solely the CDR3 DNA is kept, with 45 bases framed from the first base. Relative to germline, V is missing 3 bases and J is missing 7 bases, with 7 bases of the junction outside any gene match.